Listed below are T cell receptor beta chains from one sample, sequenced in a study of blood T cells in healthy people across ages. TCRdb redid the calling of the 5' RACE reads with MiXCR, one entry per CDR3 protein. The data contain hundreds of thousands of distinct CDR3 sequences, about 30% of them singletons. Sample: blood. The receptors shown here come from a woman older than 75 in good health. The conserved cysteine and the conserved F or W are not part of the CDR3 here.

length	V	J	CDR3
12	TRBV6-6	TRBJ2-7	ASTPFVGRDEQY
12	TRBV28	TRBJ1-6	ASSLSGDNSPLH
13	TRBV9	TRBJ2-2	ASSVTSGDTGERF
13	TRBV2	TRBJ1-6	ASSAAGGENSPLH
12	TRBV20-1	TRBJ2-7	SARDPLRQLEQY
14	TRBV14	TRBJ2-2	ASSQIEQGSTGELF
14	TRBV5-1	TRBJ2-7	ASSLRTGGNSYEQY
12	TRBV30	TRBJ1-1	AWRPDIEVTEAF
13	TRBV11-2	TRBJ1-5	ASSKTGNSNQPQH
14	TRBV28	TRBJ2-7	ASRGGGQGFAHEQY